This T cell receptor beta chain is drawn from a study of blood T cells in healthy people across ages. Overall study: About one barcoded beta molecule per two T cells came from capture by template switching.

The authors ran a second PCR of roughly 6 to 12 cycles using a sample-barcoded 5' primer and a J-beta primer mix. Template switching added a 12-random-nucleotide identifier to every cDNA molecule. MiXCR, run by TCRdb on the 5' RACE reads, gives a single entry per CDR3 protein. The table has roughly 1.4 million distinct CDR3 sequences, around 59% seen once; the top ten hold roughly 7%. The CDR3 covers 13 residues. Germline V lookup: CDR1 KGHDR, CDR2 SFDVKD. This clonotype appeared a few times. One end of the junction fails to match germline, which may point to a read error. Each individual donor underwent a draw of around 9.8 milliliters of peripheral blood. Every sample had a minimum of 7 million PBMCs isolated.

This clonotype was sampled from a young man in good health. Sequencing input: blood. The rearrangement links TRBV24-1 to TRBJ2-5; weak D call: TRBD1 (6 bases). The DNA for the CDR3 is TGTACCACCAGTGGACAGCTCCAAGAGACCCAGTACTTC. Translating it yields CTTSGQLQETQYF.